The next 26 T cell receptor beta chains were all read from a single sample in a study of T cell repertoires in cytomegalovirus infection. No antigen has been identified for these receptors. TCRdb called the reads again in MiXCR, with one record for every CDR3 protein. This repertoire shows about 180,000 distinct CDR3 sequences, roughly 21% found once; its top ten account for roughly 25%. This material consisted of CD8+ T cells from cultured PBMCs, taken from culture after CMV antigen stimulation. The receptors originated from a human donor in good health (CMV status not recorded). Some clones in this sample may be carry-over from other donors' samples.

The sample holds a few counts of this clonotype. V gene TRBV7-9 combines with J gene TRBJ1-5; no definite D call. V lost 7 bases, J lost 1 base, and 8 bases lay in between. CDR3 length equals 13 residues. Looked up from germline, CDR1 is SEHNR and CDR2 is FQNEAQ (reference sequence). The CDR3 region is CASNLDSNQPQHF. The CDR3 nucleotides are TGTGCCAGCAACCTGGACAGCAATCAGCCCCAGCATTTT. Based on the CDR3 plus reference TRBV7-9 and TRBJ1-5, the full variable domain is DTGVSQNPRHKITKRGQNVTFRCDPISEHNRLYWYRQTLGQGPEFLTYFQNEAQLEKSRLLSDRFSAERPKGSFSTLEIQRTEQGDSAMYLCASNLDSNQPQHFGDGTRLSIL.

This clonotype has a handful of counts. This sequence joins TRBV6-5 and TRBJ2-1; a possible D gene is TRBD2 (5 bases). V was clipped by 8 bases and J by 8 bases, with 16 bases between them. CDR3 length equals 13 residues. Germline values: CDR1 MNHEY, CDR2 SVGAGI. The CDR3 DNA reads TGTGCCAGCGGAGGTTTTTCTGGCGATGAGCAGTTCTTC. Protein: CASGGFSGDEQFF.

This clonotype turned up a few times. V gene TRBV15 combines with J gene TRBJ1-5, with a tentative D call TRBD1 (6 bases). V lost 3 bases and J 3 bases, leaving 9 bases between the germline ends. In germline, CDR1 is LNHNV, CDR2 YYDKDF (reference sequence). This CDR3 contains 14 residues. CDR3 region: CATSRDRYNQPQHF. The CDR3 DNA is TGTGCCACCAGCAGGGACAGATACAATCAGCCCCAGCATTTT.

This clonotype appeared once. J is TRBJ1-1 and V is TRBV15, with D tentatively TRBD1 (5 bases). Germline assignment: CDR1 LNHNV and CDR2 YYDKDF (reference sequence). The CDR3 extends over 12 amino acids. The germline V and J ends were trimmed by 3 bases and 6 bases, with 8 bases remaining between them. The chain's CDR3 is CATSSGGAEAFF. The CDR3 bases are TGTGCCACCAGCAGCGGGGGAGCTGAAGCTTTCTTT.

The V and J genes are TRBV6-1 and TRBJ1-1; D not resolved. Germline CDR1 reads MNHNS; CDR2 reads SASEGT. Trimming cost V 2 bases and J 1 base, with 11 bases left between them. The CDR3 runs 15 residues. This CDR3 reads CASSEFSWGNTEAFF. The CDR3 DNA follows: TGTGCCAGCAGTGAATTCAGTTGGGGGAACACTGAAGCTTTCTTT.

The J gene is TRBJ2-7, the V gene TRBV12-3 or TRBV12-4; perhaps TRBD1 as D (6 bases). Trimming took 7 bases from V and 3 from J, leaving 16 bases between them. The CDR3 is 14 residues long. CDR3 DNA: TGTGCCAGCACCTGGGGGCTGGGGGACTACGAGCAGTACTTC. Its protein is CASTWGLGDYEQYF.

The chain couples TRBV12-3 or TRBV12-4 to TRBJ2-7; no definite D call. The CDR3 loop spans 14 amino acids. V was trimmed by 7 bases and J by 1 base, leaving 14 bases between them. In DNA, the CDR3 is TGTGCCAGCACCTCATCCGGGCCTTCCTACGAGCAGTACTTC. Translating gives CASTSSGPSYEQYF.

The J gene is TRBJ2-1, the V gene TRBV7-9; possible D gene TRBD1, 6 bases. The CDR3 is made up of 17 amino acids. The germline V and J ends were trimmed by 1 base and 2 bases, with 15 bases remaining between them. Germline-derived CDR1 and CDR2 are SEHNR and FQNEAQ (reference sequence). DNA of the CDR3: TGTGCCAGCAGCTTAGTAAGGAGGCAGGGGACCTACAATGAGCAGTTCTTC. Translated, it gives CASSLVRRQGTYNEQFF.

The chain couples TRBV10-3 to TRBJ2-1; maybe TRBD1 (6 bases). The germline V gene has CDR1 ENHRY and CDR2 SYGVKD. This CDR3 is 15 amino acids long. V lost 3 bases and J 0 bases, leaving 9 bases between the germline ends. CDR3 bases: TGTGCCATCAGTGACCCGACAGGCTCCTACAATGAGCAGTTCTTC. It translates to CAISDPTGSYNEQFF.

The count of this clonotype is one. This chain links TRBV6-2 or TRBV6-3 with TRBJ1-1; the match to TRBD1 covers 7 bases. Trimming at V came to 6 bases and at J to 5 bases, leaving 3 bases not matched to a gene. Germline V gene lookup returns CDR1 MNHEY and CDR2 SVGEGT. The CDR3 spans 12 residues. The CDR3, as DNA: TGTGCCAGCAGCGTACAGGGGACTGAAGCTTTCTTT. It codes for CASSVQGTEAFF.

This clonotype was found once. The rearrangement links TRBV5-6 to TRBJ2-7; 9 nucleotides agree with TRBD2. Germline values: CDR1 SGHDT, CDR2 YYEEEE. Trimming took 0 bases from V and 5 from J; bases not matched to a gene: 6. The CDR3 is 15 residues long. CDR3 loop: CASSLELGLAHEQYF. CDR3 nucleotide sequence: TGTGCCAGCAGCTTGGAGCTGGGACTAGCCCACGAGCAGTACTTC.

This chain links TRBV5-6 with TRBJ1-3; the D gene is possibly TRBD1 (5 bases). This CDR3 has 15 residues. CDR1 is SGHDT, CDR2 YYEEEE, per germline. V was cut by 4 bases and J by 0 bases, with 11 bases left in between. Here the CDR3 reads CASSPTVISGNTIYF. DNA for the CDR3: TGTGCCAGCAGCCCGACAGTCATCTCTGGAAACACCATATATTTT.

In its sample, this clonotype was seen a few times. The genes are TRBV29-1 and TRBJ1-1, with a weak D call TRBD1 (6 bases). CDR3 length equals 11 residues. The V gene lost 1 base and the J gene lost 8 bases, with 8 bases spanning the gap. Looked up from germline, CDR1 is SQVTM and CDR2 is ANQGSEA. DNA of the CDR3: TGCAGCGTTGAAGGGGGGGCCGAAGCTTTCTTT. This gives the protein CSVEGGAEAFF.

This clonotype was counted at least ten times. In DNA, the CDR3 is TGTGCCAGCGCGACAGGGGTGGGCAATCAGCCCCAGCATTTT. Translation gives CASATGVGNQPQHF. The rearrangement joins TRBV27 to TRBJ1-5, with 8 nucleotides matching TRBD1. CDR1 MNHEY and CDR2 SMNVEV come from the germline V gene (reference sequence). After removal of 8 bases from V and 2 bases from J, the junction contained 5 bases not matched to a gene. The CDR3 has 14 amino acids.

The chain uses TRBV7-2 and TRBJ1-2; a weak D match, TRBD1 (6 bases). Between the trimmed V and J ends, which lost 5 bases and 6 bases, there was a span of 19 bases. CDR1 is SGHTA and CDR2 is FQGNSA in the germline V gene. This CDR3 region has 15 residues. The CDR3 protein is CASSPPMEGVDGYTF. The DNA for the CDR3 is TGTGCCAGCAGCCCCCCTATGGAGGGGGTAGATGGCTACACCTTC.

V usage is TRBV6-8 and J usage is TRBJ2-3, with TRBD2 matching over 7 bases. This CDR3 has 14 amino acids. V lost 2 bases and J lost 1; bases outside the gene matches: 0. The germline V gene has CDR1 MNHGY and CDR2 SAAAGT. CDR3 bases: TGTGCCAGCAGTTACCTAGCGGGCACAGATACGCAGTATTTT. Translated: CASSYLAGTDTQYF.

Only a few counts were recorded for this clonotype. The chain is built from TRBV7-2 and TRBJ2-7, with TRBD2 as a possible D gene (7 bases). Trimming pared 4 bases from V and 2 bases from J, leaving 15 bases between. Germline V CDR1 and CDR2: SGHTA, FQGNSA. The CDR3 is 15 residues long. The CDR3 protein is CASSWGGAETYEQYF. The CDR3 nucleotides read TGTGCCAGCAGCTGGGGGGGGGCGGAAACCTACGAGCAGTACTTC. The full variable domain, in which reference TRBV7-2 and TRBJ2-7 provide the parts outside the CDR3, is GAGVSQSPSNKVTEKGKDVELRCDPISGHTALYWYRQSLGQGLEFLIYFQGNSAPDKSGLPSDRFSAERTGGSVSTLTIQRTQQEDSAVYLCASSWGGAETYEQYFGPGTRLTVT.

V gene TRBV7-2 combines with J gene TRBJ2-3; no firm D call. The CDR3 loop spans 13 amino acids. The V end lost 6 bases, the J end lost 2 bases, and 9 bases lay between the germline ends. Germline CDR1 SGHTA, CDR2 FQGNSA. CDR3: CASSFTDTDTQYF. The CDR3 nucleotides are TGTGCCAGCAGTTTTACAGACACAGATACGCAGTATTTT.

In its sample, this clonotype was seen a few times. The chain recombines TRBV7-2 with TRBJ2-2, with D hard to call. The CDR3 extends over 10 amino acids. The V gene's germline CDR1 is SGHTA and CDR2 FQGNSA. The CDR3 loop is CAWQAGELFF. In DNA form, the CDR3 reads TGTGCTTGGCAAGCCGGGGAGCTGTTTTTT.

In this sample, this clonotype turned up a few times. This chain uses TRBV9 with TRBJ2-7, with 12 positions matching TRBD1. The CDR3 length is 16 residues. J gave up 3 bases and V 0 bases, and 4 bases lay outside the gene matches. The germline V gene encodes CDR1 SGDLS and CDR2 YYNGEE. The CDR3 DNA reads TGTGCCAGCAGCGTAGGACGGGACAGGGGGCACTACGAGCAGTACTTC. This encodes CASSVGRDRGHYEQYF.

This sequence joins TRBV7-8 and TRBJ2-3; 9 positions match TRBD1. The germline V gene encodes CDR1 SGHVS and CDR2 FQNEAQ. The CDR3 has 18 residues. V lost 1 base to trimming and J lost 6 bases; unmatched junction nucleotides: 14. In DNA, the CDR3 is TGTGCCAGCAGCTTAGGCCCCCCGGGACAGGGACCTGGGGATACGCAGTATTTT. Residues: CASSLGPPGQGPGDTQYF.

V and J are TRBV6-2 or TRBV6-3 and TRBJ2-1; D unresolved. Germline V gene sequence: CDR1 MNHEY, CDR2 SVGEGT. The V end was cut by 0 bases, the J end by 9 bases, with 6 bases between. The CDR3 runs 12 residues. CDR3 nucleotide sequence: TGTGCCAGCAGTTACTCGGGCGCTGAGCAGTTCTTC. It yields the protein CASSYSGAEQFF.

The CDR3 bases are TGTGCCATTAGTAACCTAACACGGGTTCGCTCCTACAATGAGCAGTTCTTC. Protein sequence: CAISNLTRVRSYNEQFF. V gene TRBV10-3 combines with J gene TRBJ2-1, with D hard to call. Trimming took 9 bases from V and 0 from J, leaving 21 bases between them. Germline V gene lookup returns CDR1 ENHRY and CDR2 SYGVKD. This CDR3 contains 17 residues.

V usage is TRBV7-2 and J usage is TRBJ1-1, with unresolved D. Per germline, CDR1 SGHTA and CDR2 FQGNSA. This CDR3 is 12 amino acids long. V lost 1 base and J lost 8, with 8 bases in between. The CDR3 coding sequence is TGTGCCAGCAGCTTAGTCATCTGGGAAGCTTTCTTT. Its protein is CASSLVIWEAFF.

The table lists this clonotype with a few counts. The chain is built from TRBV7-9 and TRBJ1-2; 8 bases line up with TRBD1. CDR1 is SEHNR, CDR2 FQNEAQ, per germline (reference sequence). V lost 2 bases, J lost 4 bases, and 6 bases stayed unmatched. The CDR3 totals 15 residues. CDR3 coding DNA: TGTGCCAGCAGCTTACCCCAGGGGGCCCTCTATGGCTACACCTTC. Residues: CASSLPQGALYGYTF.

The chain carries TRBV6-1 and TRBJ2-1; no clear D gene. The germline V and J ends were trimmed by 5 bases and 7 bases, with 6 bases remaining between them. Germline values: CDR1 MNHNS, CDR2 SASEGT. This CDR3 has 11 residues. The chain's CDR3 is CASSKGNEQFF. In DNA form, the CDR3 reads TGTGCCAGCAGTAAGGGTAATGAGCAGTTCTTC.